These 28 T cell receptor beta chains were all obtained from the same sample, sequenced in a study of human T cells and chemical hapten exposure. Noted time point: patch test 3, about 24 weeks after DPC sensitization. Treatment of the sample: therapeutic diphenylcyclopropenone sensitization with weekly scalp DPC. TCRdb re-called the RACE reads with MiXCR, one entry per CDR3 protein. The sample includes over 150,000 distinct CDR3 sequences, roughly 26% seen only once; the top ten take 2% to 2.5%. The sample in question was whole blood, obtained in connection with sensitization to the hapten diphenylcyclopropenone (DPC). These TCRs come from a woman aged 18-29 years with alopecia areata. Some clones in this sample may be carry-over from other donors' samples.

This chain joins TRBV2 and TRBJ2-1; 7 nucleotides match TRBD1. Trimming cost V 1 base and J 7 bases; bases outside gene matches: 7. CDR3 size: 15 residues. The germline V gene encodes CDR1 SNHLY and CDR2 FYNNEI. The CDR3 bases are TGTGCCAGCAGTGAAGAGGAAAACAGGGGAAATGAGCAGTTCTTC. This encodes CASSEEENRGNEQFF.

The CDR3 loop is CASSELDTQYF. CDR3 in DNA: TGCGCCAGCAGTGAGCTAGATACGCAGTATTTT. This chain joins TRBV10-2 and TRBJ2-3; D is undetermined. The CDR3 is made up of 11 amino acids. The V end was cut by 2 bases, the J end by 5 bases, with 2 bases between. Germline CDR1 is WSHSY and CDR2 is SAAADI.

This clonotype has a single count. This chain joins TRBV29-1 and TRBJ2-1; D is perhaps TRBD2 (5 bases). This CDR3 is built from 12 residues. Germline CDR1 reads SQVTM; CDR2 reads ANQGSEA. V shed 3 bases and J shed 3 bases, with 6 bases lying between them. In nucleotides, the CDR3 is TGCAGCGTTGACGGGGACTACAATGAGCAGTTCTTC. Protein: CSVDGDYNEQFF.

The rearrangement uses TRBV4-3 and TRBJ1-2, with unresolved D. Germline-derived CDR1 and CDR2 are LGHNA and YSLEER. V was cut by 0 bases and J by 5 bases, with 13 bases left in between. CDR3 length: 15 amino acids. The CDR3 DNA follows: TGCGCCAGCAGCCAAGATAATACGAAGAGGTATGGCTACACCTTC. Translation gives CASSQDNTKRYGYTF.

The chain employs TRBV6-6 and TRBJ1-1, with D maybe TRBD1 (6 bases). The length of the CDR3 is 14 residues. Per the germline V gene, CDR1 is MNHNY and CDR2 is SVGAGI (reference sequence). V dropped 6 bases and J dropped 4 bases, with 15 bases sitting between them. Here the CDR3 reads CASRRDGGGTEAFF. The CDR3 DNA is TGTGCCAGCAGGCGGGACGGAGGGGGCACTGAAGCTTTCTTT.

The chain's CDR3 is CASSLRFQTAFF. The CDR3 region has the DNA TGTGCCAGCTCCCTTCGCTTCCAAACAGCTTTCTTT. The chain joins TRBV18 to TRBJ1-1; no clear D. The germline CDR1 and CDR2 sequences are KGHSH and LQKENI. This CDR3 has 12 residues. V gave up 6 bases and J gave up 10 bases, with 15 bases separating them.

In this sample, this clonotype turned up many times. The chain couples TRBV7-3 to TRBJ2-3; D possibly corresponds to TRBD2 (6 bases). The germline V and J ends were trimmed by 5 bases and 1 base, with 16 bases remaining between them. The germline V gene has CDR1 SGHTA and CDR2 FQGTGA. This CDR3 has 16 residues. The chain's CDR3 is CASSPLGGTRTDTQYF. CDR3 DNA sequence: TGTGCCAGCAGCCCCCTGGGGGGTACTCGCACAGATACGCAGTATTTT.

V usage is TRBV24-1 and J usage is TRBJ2-7, with no clear D. This CDR3 contains 11 residues. Trimming cost V 5 bases and J 6 bases, with 7 bases left between them. CDR1 is KGHDR and CDR2 is SFDVKD in the germline V gene. The CDR3 nucleotides are TGTGCCACCAGTGTGGGTTCCGAGCAGTACTTC. Protein: CATSVGSEQYF.

This clonotype was observed a handful of times. The rearrangement links TRBV7-2 to TRBJ1-5; TRBD1 agrees at 7 bases. With V trimmed by 5 bases and J by 4 bases, 11 bases remained unmatched. Germline CDR1 reads SGHTA; CDR2 reads FQGNSA. The CDR3 is 16 amino acids. The CDR3 reads CASSPPGTVVNQPQHF. CDR3 coding DNA: TGTGCCAGCAGCCCCCCAGGGACAGTCGTTAATCAGCCCCAGCATTTT.

This clonotype has a single count. The chain couples TRBV6-4 to TRBJ2-3; 11 nucleotides align to TRBD2. V was clipped by 2 bases and J by 6 bases; unmatched bases: 13. The CDR3 consists of 18 residues. Germline V gene sequence: CDR1 MRHNA, CDR2 SNTAGT. The CDR3 here is CASSDPFLAGGSLDTQYF. The CDR3, as DNA: TGTGCCAGCAGTGACCCATTTTTAGCGGGAGGGTCTCTGGATACGCAGTATTTT.

This chain joins TRBV30 and TRBJ2-7; 8 nucleotides line up with TRBD2. J was trimmed by 2 bases and V by 2 bases; bases with no gene match: 8. The CDR3 is 15 amino acids. The germline V gene has CDR1 GTSNPN and CDR2 SVGIG (reference sequence). CDR3 coding DNA: TGTGCCTGGAGTTTTCGAACTAGCGGCACCTACGAGCAGTACTTC. The encoded protein is CAWSFRTSGTYEQYF.

This clonotype came up a few times. The V call is TRBV5-1, the J call TRBJ1-2, with 7 bases matching TRBD1. After removal of 4 bases from V and 4 bases from J, the junction contained 7 bases not matched to a gene. The germline V gene has CDR1 SGHRS and CDR2 YFSETQ. The CDR3 has 14 amino acids. The CDR3 here is CASSPGQNFYGYTF. For the CDR3, the DNA is TGCGCCAGCAGCCCGGGACAGAACTTCTATGGCTACACCTTC.

This clonotype was counted only a few times. The rearrangement joins TRBV20-1 to TRBJ2-7; D perhaps matches TRBD1 (6 bases). CDR3 length: 16 residues. Germline-derived CDR1 and CDR2 are DFQATT and SNEGSKA (reference sequence). The germline V and J ends were trimmed by 1 base and 2 bases, with 18 bases remaining between them. The CDR3 nucleotides read TGCAGTGCTAGAGCCGACAGGTCGAGCACCACCTACGAGCAGTACTTC. Protein sequence: CSARADRSSTTYEQYF.

This clonotype was seen a few times. The genes are TRBV6-5 and TRBJ2-7; 11 bases agree with TRBD1. The CDR3 is 13 residues long. J was trimmed by 4 bases and V by 6 bases; bases with no gene match: 2. In germline, CDR1 is MNHEY, CDR2 SVGAGI. DNA for the CDR3: TGTGCCAGCAGGGACAGGGGGCCGTACGAGCAGTACTTC. Protein sequence: CASRDRGPYEQYF.

The V gene is TRBV20-1, the J gene TRBJ1-1; D is uncertain. Germline V gene data show CDR1 as DFQATT and CDR2 as SNEGSKA (reference sequence). V was pared by 5 bases and J by 1 base, with 5 bases between. This CDR3 contains 11 residues. CDR3: CSAWGNTEAFF. CDR3 nucleotide sequence: TGCAGTGCTTGGGGGAACACTGAAGCTTTCTTT.

There are many counts of this clonotype. This sequence joins TRBV29-1 and TRBJ2-1; D is uncertain. With 3 bases removed from V and 5 bases from J, the gap between germline ends came to 5 bases. The length of the CDR3 is 11 residues. Germline assignment: CDR1 SQVTM and CDR2 ANQGSEA. CDR3 DNA sequence: TGCAGCGTTGACGGTCACAATGAGCAGTTCTTC. This sequence encodes CSVDGHNEQFF.

Remarks on this clonotype: Germline is not matched at one junction end, which may reflect a read error. The chain has TRBV7-8 and TRBJ1-1; D gene ambiguous. In germline, CDR1 is SGHVS, CDR2 FQNEAQ. This CDR3 region has 13 residues. CDR3 sequence reads: CASTLRMNTEAFF. As DNA, the CDR3 is TGTGCCAGCACCTTACGGATGAACACTGAAGCTTTCTTT.

This clonotype was observed at least ten times. V is TRBV11-2 and J is TRBJ2-3; D remains ambiguous. CDR1 and CDR2 (germline): SGHAT, FQNNGV. The V end was cut by 3 bases, the J end by 1 base, with 11 bases between. CDR3 size: 15 residues. The chain's CDR3 is CASSLLAGGTDTQYF. In nucleotides, the CDR3 is TGTGCCAGCAGCTTGTTAGCCGGCGGCACAGATACGCAGTATTTT.

This clonotype was seen at least ten times. This chain links TRBV29-1 with TRBJ2-7; D is uncertain. Germline V CDR1 and CDR2: SQVTM, ANQGSEA. V dropped 2 bases and J dropped 5 bases, with 10 bases sitting between them. The CDR3 spans 12 residues. The CDR3 region has the DNA TGCAGCGTTGAAAAGGGCGTGGACGAGCAGTACTTC. It codes for CSVEKGVDEQYF.

This sequence joins TRBV9 and TRBJ2-2; D call uncertain. V was shortened by 4 bases and J by 8 bases, with 12 bases between the two germline ends. This CDR3 is built from 13 residues. Germline assignment: CDR1 SGDLS and CDR2 YYNGEE. The CDR3 DNA follows: TGTGCCAGCAGCCAACTCGTGATGGGGGAGCTGTTTTTT. Amino acids: CASSQLVMGELFF.

The rearrangement uses TRBV10-3 and TRBJ2-7, with 11 bases fitting TRBD2. V gave up 5 bases and J gave up 2 bases; unmatched junction bases: 5. The germline V gene encodes CDR1 ENHRY and CDR2 SYGVKD. The CDR3 has 15 residues. This CDR3 reads CAISKGLAEPYEQYF. The CDR3 nucleotides are TGTGCCATCAGTAAGGGACTAGCGGAGCCCTACGAGCAGTACTTC.

This chain uses TRBV6-5 with TRBJ2-1; 11 positions match TRBD2. Trimming removed 0 bases from V and 5 bases from J; junction bases left unmatched: 6. This CDR3 has 17 residues. Germline V CDR1 and CDR2: MNHEY, SVGAGI. CDR3 bases: TGTGCCAGCAGTTACTCAGGGGTAGCGGGAGGGGACAATGAGCAGTTCTTC. Its protein is CASSYSGVAGGDNEQFF.

Many counts were recorded for this clonotype. The rearrangement links TRBV6-2 or TRBV6-3 to TRBJ2-7, with D tentatively TRBD1 or TRBD2 (5 bases each). Trimming cost V 8 bases and J 0 bases, with 8 bases left between them. Germline V CDR1 and CDR2: MNHEY, SVGEGT. The CDR3 length is 12 residues. The CDR3 is CASGGPSYEQYF. In DNA form, the CDR3 reads TGTGCCAGCGGGGGACCCTCCTACGAGCAGTACTTC.

This clonotype was detected once. V usage is TRBV29-1 and J usage is TRBJ1-2; D not resolved. V was cut by 3 bases and J by 0 bases, with 20 bases left in between. Germline CDR1 reads SQVTM; CDR2 reads ANQGSEA. This CDR3 spans 17 amino acids. CDR3 residues: CSVDRPGYSKANYGYTF. The CDR3 DNA is TGCAGCGTTGATAGGCCGGGGTACTCTAAAGCTAACTATGGCTACACCTTC.

This clonotype was detected only a few times. The chain recombines TRBV29-1 with TRBJ2-3; D might be TRBD1 or TRBD2, each matching 6 bases. V shed 7 bases and J shed 4 bases, with 12 bases lying between them. The CDR3 length is 12 residues. Germline lookup yields CDR1 SQVTM and CDR2 ANQGSEA. CDR3 protein: CSARRGSDTQYF. In DNA, the CDR3 is TGCAGCGCGAGGAGGGGGTCAGATACGCAGTATTTT.

This chain uses TRBV28 with TRBJ2-5, with TRBD1 as a possible D gene (6 bases). The CDR3 is made up of 13 amino acids. Trimming took off 5 bases at V and 6 bases at J, with 13 bases between the two ends. Per germline, CDR1 MDHEN and CDR2 SYDVKM. Here the CDR3 reads CASSDTGLKTQYF. The CDR3 nucleotides read TGTGCCAGCAGTGACACAGGGTTGAAGACCCAGTACTTC. Drawing the rest from reference TRBV28 and TRBJ2-5, the complete variable domain is DVKVTQSSRYLVKRTGEKVFLECVQDMDHENMFWYRQDPGLGLRLIYFSYDVKMKEKGDIPEGYSVSREKKERFSLILESASTNQTSMYLCASSDTGLKTQYFGPGTRLLVL.

The chain is built from TRBV29-1 and TRBJ2-1; TRBD1 agrees at 9 bases. Germline trimming cut 7 bases from V and 7 bases from J; bases unmatched to any gene: 11. Germline V gene lookup returns CDR1 SQVTM and CDR2 ANQGSEA. The CDR3 consists of 14 residues. CDR3 in DNA: TGCAGCGGGACCGGGACAGGGTTTAAGAATGAGCAGTTCTTC. This gives the protein CSGTGTGFKNEQFF.

This clonotype was observed at least ten times. The V call is TRBV5-1, the J call TRBJ2-3; a possible D gene is TRBD2 (6 bases). The CDR3 spans 15 residues. V dropped 1 base and J dropped 1 base, with 10 bases sitting between them. Germline values: CDR1 SGHRS, CDR2 YFSETQ. Here the CDR3 reads CASSLTGVGTDTQYF. DNA of the CDR3: TGCGCCAGCAGCTTGACGGGAGTCGGCACAGATACGCAGTATTTT.